The rows below give T cell receptor beta chains drawn from one sample of a study of coeliac disease. Sequencing was performed with immunoSEQ multiplex PCR; in TCRdb, only in-frame clones are kept and a portion is missing. The data contain fewer than 10,000 clones, over 60% of them singletons. Input material: lamina propria lymphocytes from the gut. Receptor source: a woman aged 60 to 75 with celiac disease. The CDR3 runs from the conserved cysteine through the conserved F or W. D genes are given only for firm matches. A clone size is listed for some rows: how often the clone was seen (once, few, many), or a class if it is expanded.

>TRBV18|.|.|TRBJ2-1
TGTGCCAGCTCACCACCGAAGCGTAGCTCCTACAATGAGCAGTTCTTC
CASSPPKRSSYNEQFF
>TRBV7-2|few|TRBD2|TRBJ2-7
TGTGCCAGCAGCTTAGAGGTGGGAGGGCCTCGGGAGCAGTACTTC
CASSLEVGGPREQYF
>TRBV11-2|.|TRBD1|TRBJ2-2
TGTGCCAGCAGCTCAAGGGACAGGGGGCCCGGGGAGCTGTTTTTT
CASSSRDRGPGELFF
>TRBV29-1|.|TRBD1|TRBJ2-7
TGCAGCGTTACCCCCCCGGGACAGGGTTACGACGAGCAGTACTTC
CSVTPPGQGYDEQYF
>TRBV27|.|.|TRBJ2-4
TGTGCCAGCAGTTCCCCAGCGCTAGCCAAAAACATTCAGTACTTC
CASSSPALAKNIQYF
>TRBV4-1|.|.|TRBJ2-7
TGCGCCAGCAGCCAAGCCGGACAGCCATCCTACGAGCAGTACTTC
CASSQAGQPSYEQYF
>TRBV18|.|TRBD1|TRBJ1-4
TGTGCCAGCTCCCCGGGACAGGGAAGAGAAAAACTGTTTTTT
CASSPGQGREKLFF
>TRBV27|few|.|TRBJ1-5
TGTGCCAGCAGCCCCGGGGGTAGCAATCAGCCCCAGCATTTT
CASSPGGSNQPQHF
>TRBV10-3|.|.|TRBJ2-5
TGTGCCAGCCGGGGAGAGACCCAGTACTTC
CASRGETQYF
>TRBV5-8|.|.|TRBJ1-4
TGTGCCAGCAGCTTGGGACAGGTTGGGGATGAAAAACTGTTTTTT
CASSLGQVGDEKLFF
>TRBV11-1|.|.|TRBJ2-7
TGTGCCAGCAGCTTAGGCCGAGGGCCCTACGAGCAGTACTTC
CASSLGRGPYEQYF